This T cell receptor beta chain stems from a study of shared clonotypes between healthy human individuals. Trimming removed 2 bases at V and 9 bases at J, with 9 bases between. This CDR3 is built from 12 residues. Germline V gene data show CDR1 as SGHNT and CDR2 as YYREEE (reference sequence). Sequencing used immunoSEQ multiplex PCR; TCRdb keeps in-frame clones, though not all of them. The top ten clones hold about a quarter of a sample with 100,000 or so clones, about 71% of them seen once. This chain links TRBV5-4 with TRBJ2-1; a possible D gene is TRBD2 (6 bases). What was sequenced was memory CD8+ T cells sorted from blood. As to subset: CD45RO+ cells pooled with CCR7-negative TemRA cells. The TCR sequence derives from a woman in her twenties or thirties in good health. CDR3 protein: CASSFGGLEQFF. The CDR3, as DNA: TGTGCCAGCAGCTTCGGGGGTCTTGAGCAGTTCTTC.